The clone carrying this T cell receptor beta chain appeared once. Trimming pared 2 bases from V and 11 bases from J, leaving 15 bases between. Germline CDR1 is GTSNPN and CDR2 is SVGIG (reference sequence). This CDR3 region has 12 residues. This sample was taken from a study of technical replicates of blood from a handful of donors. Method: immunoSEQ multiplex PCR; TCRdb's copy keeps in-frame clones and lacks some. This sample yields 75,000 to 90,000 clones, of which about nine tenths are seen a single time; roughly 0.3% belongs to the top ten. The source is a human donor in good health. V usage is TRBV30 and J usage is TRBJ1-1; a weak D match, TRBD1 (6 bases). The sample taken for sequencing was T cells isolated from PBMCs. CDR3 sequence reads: CAWSPNRVEAFF. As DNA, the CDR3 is TGTGCCTGGAGTCCTAACAGGGTAGAGGCTTTCTTT.